A selection of T cell receptor beta chains follows, all from one sample in a study of Tregs in tolerant kidney transplant recipients. Profiled with immunoSEQ multiplex PCR; TCRdb holds only in-frame clones, not every one. The repertoire holds 98,000 or so clones, with nearly 90% as singletons. The specimen was CD4+ T cells from blood, collected before the transplant. These receptors were taken from a human donor who received a combined kidney and bone marrow transplant. The CDR3 runs from the conserved cysteine through the conserved F or W. The order of the fields is J gene, D gene, clone size, V gene, CDR3 protein, CDR3 DNA. A D gene is named only where the DNA matches it firmly. Only part of the rows carry a size: once, few, many, or a class if the clone is expanded.

j_gene: TRBJ2-2; d_gene: .; abundance: .; v_gene: TRBV5-1; CDR3aa: CASSLVGPTNTGELFF; CDR3nt: TGCGCCAGCAGCTTGGTGGGGCCCACGAACACCGGGGAGCTGTTTTTT
j_gene: TRBJ2-1; d_gene: .; abundance: .; v_gene: TRBV15; CDR3aa: CATSRAGNYYNEQFF; CDR3nt: TGTGCCACCAGCAGGGCCGGCAACTACTACAATGAGCAGTTCTTC
j_gene: TRBJ2-4; d_gene: TRBD1; abundance: .; v_gene: TRBV6-5; CDR3aa: CASGRGKNIQYF; CDR3nt: TGTGCCAGCGGCAGGGGGAAAAACATTCAGTACTTC
j_gene: TRBJ1-1; d_gene: TRBD1; abundance: .; v_gene: TRBV5-1; CDR3aa: CASSSGTAHTEAFF; CDR3nt: TGCGCCAGCAGCTCCGGGACAGCACACACTGAAGCTTTCTTT
j_gene: TRBJ2-2; d_gene: TRBD2; abundance: once; v_gene: TRBV4-1; CDR3aa: CASSQVGLSGRASTGELFF; CDR3nt: TGCGCCAGCAGCCAAGTTGGACTTAGCGGGAGGGCCAGCACCGGGGAGCTGTTTTTT
j_gene: TRBJ2-5; d_gene: .; abundance: few; v_gene: TRBV5-1; CDR3aa: CASRTNSETQYF; CDR3nt: TGCGCCAGCAGGACAAATTCGGAGACCCAGTACTTC
j_gene: TRBJ2-2; d_gene: .; abundance: .; v_gene: TRBV10-3; CDR3aa: CAIGQDSYTGELFF; CDR3nt: TGTGCCATCGGCCAGGACAGTTACACCGGGGAGCTGTTTTTT
j_gene: TRBJ2-1; d_gene: .; abundance: .; v_gene: TRBV7-6; CDR3aa: CASSLAGAIYNEQFF; CDR3nt: TGTGCCAGCAGCTTGGCGGGGGCTATATACAATGAGCAGTTCTTC
j_gene: TRBJ2-6; d_gene: .; abundance: once; v_gene: TRBV2; CDR3aa: CASSVSAGKGIGANVLTF; CDR3nt: TGTGCCAGCAGTGTATCGGCAGGGAAGGGGATTGGGGCCAACGTCCTGACTTTC
j_gene: TRBJ1-3; d_gene: .; abundance: .; v_gene: TRBV19; CDR3aa: CASNFRGSGNTIYF; CDR3nt: TGTGCCAGTAATTTCCGAGGCTCTGGAAACACCATATATTTT
j_gene: TRBJ2-7; d_gene: .; abundance: .; v_gene: TRBV15; CDR3aa: CATSRDLERAYEQYF; CDR3nt: TGTGCCACCAGCAGAGATCTGGAGCGGGCCTACGAGCAGTACTTC
j_gene: TRBJ2-7; d_gene: TRBD1; abundance: .; v_gene: TRBV29-1; CDR3aa: CSVYPRDRGDEQYF; CDR3nt: TGCAGCGTATACCCCCGGGACAGGGGGGACGAGCAGTACTTC
j_gene: TRBJ2-2; d_gene: .; abundance: .; v_gene: TRBV5-5; CDR3aa: CASSFPRSTGELFF; CDR3nt: TGTGCCAGCAGCTTCCCCAGATCCACCGGGGAGCTGTTTTTT
j_gene: TRBJ1-6; d_gene: .; abundance: .; v_gene: TRBV10-2; CDR3aa: CASSESWDLGSPLHF; CDR3nt: TGCGCCAGCAGTGAGTCTTGGGACTTGGGTTCACCCCTCCACTTT
j_gene: TRBJ1-2; d_gene: TRBD1; abundance: .; v_gene: TRBV6-5; CDR3aa: CASRKTGDYGYTF; CDR3nt: TGTGCCAGCAGAAAGACAGGGGACTATGGCTACACCTTC
j_gene: TRBJ2-3; d_gene: .; abundance: once; v_gene: TRBV27; CDR3aa: CASRRYQATISDTQYF; CDR3nt: TGTGCCAGCAGACGATACCAGGCAACAATCTCAGATACGCAGTATTTT
j_gene: TRBJ2-2; d_gene: .; abundance: .; v_gene: TRBV30; CDR3aa: CAWSLAGGVARPTGELFF; CDR3nt: TGTGCCTGGAGCCTAGCAGGCGGGGTAGCGCGGCCCACCGGGGAGCTGTTTTTT
j_gene: TRBJ1-4; d_gene: .; abundance: .; v_gene: TRBV14; CDR3aa: CASSQTHEKLFF; CDR3nt: TGTGCCAGCAGCCAGACACACGAAAAACTGTTTTTT
j_gene: TRBJ2-2; d_gene: .; abundance: .; v_gene: TRBV9; CDR3aa: CASSVRGTSPGELFF; CDR3nt: TGTGCCAGCAGCGTACGAGGGACATCCCCCGGGGAGCTGTTTTTT
j_gene: TRBJ2-7; d_gene: .; abundance: .; v_gene: TRBV27; CDR3aa: CASSLSGVGASYEQYF; CDR3nt: TGTGCCAGCAGTTTATCGGGGGTGGGGGCCTCCTACGAGCAGTACTTC
j_gene: TRBJ2-1; d_gene: .; abundance: .; v_gene: TRBV5-4; CDR3aa: CASSLGGLADEQFF; CDR3nt: TGTGCCAGCAGCTTGGGAGGCTTAGCGGATGAGCAGTTCTTC
j_gene: TRBJ2-7; d_gene: .; abundance: few; v_gene: TRBV10-3; CDR3aa: CATQGSNEQYF; CDR3nt: TGTGCCACACAGGGATCCAACGAGCAGTACTTC
j_gene: TRBJ2-1; d_gene: TRBD1; abundance: once; v_gene: TRBV6-6; CDR3aa: CASSRQGFSYNEQFF; CDR3nt: TGTGCCAGCAGTCGACAGGGCTTCTCCTACAATGAGCAGTTCTTC
j_gene: TRBJ1-5; d_gene: .; abundance: few; v_gene: TRBV19; CDR3aa: CASSITGNQPQHF; CDR3nt: TGTGCCAGTAGTATTACTGGCAATCAGCCCCAGCATTTT
j_gene: TRBJ1-1; d_gene: TRBD1; abundance: .; v_gene: TRBV14; CDR3aa: CASSQYGDRAAFF; CDR3nt: TGTGCCAGCAGCCAATATGGTGACAGGGCAGCTTTCTTT
j_gene: TRBJ2-3; d_gene: TRBD2; abundance: .; v_gene: TRBV19; CDR3aa: CASSIARLATSTDTQYF; CDR3nt: TGTGCCAGTAGTATAGCCCGACTAGCGACTAGCACAGATACGCAGTATTTT
j_gene: TRBJ1-1; d_gene: .; abundance: .; v_gene: TRBV19; CDR3aa: CASSTSRTAEAFF; CDR3nt: TGTGCCAGTAGTACCTCACGGACAGCTGAAGCTTTCTTT
j_gene: TRBJ2-7; d_gene: TRBD1; abundance: .; v_gene: TRBV11-2; CDR3aa: CASSLAPGQLVYEQYF; CDR3nt: TGTGCCAGCAGCTTAGCCCCGGGACAGCTCGTCTACGAGCAGTACTTC
j_gene: TRBJ1-2; d_gene: .; abundance: .; v_gene: TRBV7-9; CDR3aa: CASSLANYGYTF; CDR3nt: TGTGCCAGCAGCCTCGCTAACTATGGCTACACCTTC
j_gene: TRBJ2-3; d_gene: TRBD1; abundance: once; v_gene: TRBV5-1; CDR3aa: CASSSVDRGRVDTQYF; CDR3nt: TGCGCCAGCAGCTCCGTTGACAGGGGGCGGGTAGATACGCAGTATTTT
j_gene: TRBJ2-7; d_gene: TRBD2; abundance: few; v_gene: TRBV19; CDR3aa: CASSISGRSEQYF; CDR3nt: TGTGCCAGTAGTATAAGCGGGAGGAGCGAGCAGTACTTC
j_gene: TRBJ2-5; d_gene: TRBD2; abundance: .; v_gene: TRBV27; CDR3aa: CASSFGRGGREETQYF; CDR3nt: TGTGCCAGCAGTTTTGGGCGGGGGGGGCGGGAAGAGACCCAGTACTTC
j_gene: TRBJ2-7; d_gene: .; abundance: .; v_gene: TRBV5-6; CDR3aa: CASSLGSRAWHEQYF; CDR3nt: TGTGCCAGCAGCTTGGGCAGCAGGGCATGGCACGAGCAGTACTTC
j_gene: TRBJ2-3; d_gene: TRBD2; abundance: .; v_gene: TRBV5-6; CDR3aa: CASTPGGTSGRSADTQYF; CDR3nt: TGTGCCAGCACCCCAGGGGGGACTAGCGGGAGGTCCGCAGATACGCAGTATTTT
j_gene: TRBJ1-5; d_gene: TRBD1; abundance: .; v_gene: TRBV28; CDR3aa: CASSSPGGNNQPQHF; CDR3nt: TGTGCCAGCAGTTCCCCAGGGGGAAACAATCAGCCCCAGCATTTT
j_gene: TRBJ1-2; d_gene: .; abundance: .; v_gene: TRBV5-4; CDR3aa: CASRAEQGSYGYTF; CDR3nt: TGTGCCAGCAGGGCGGAACAGGGTAGCTATGGCTACACCTTC